This T cell receptor (beta chain) originates from a study of CD8 T cells in ankylosing spondylitis. Regarding the study as a whole: Among TCR beta sequences, a motif of about 8 highly homologous variants appeared characteristic of ankylosing spondylitis blood.

MiXCR was run by TCRdb on the 5' RACE reads, yielding one entry per CDR3 protein. This sample has about 39,000 distinct CDR3 sequences, with approximately 3% found just once. In its sample, this clonotype was seen many times. What it recognizes is unknown. Trimming left V 0 bases short and J 4 bases short, with 14 bases between. Germline V gene lookup returns CDR1 SGDLS and CDR2 YYNGEE. CDR3 length equals 16 residues. The chain joins TRBV9 to TRBJ1-3; D possibly corresponds to TRBD1 (6 bases). This clonotype was sampled from a male donor with ankylosing spondylitis or in good health (not recorded which). Sequencing was performed on blood, either unsorted or a sorted T cell fraction (not recorded which). The CDR3 protein is CASSVETSGGGNTIYF. The CDR3 DNA reads TGTGCCAGCAGCGTAGAGACGTCCGGGGGCGGAAACACCATATATTTT.